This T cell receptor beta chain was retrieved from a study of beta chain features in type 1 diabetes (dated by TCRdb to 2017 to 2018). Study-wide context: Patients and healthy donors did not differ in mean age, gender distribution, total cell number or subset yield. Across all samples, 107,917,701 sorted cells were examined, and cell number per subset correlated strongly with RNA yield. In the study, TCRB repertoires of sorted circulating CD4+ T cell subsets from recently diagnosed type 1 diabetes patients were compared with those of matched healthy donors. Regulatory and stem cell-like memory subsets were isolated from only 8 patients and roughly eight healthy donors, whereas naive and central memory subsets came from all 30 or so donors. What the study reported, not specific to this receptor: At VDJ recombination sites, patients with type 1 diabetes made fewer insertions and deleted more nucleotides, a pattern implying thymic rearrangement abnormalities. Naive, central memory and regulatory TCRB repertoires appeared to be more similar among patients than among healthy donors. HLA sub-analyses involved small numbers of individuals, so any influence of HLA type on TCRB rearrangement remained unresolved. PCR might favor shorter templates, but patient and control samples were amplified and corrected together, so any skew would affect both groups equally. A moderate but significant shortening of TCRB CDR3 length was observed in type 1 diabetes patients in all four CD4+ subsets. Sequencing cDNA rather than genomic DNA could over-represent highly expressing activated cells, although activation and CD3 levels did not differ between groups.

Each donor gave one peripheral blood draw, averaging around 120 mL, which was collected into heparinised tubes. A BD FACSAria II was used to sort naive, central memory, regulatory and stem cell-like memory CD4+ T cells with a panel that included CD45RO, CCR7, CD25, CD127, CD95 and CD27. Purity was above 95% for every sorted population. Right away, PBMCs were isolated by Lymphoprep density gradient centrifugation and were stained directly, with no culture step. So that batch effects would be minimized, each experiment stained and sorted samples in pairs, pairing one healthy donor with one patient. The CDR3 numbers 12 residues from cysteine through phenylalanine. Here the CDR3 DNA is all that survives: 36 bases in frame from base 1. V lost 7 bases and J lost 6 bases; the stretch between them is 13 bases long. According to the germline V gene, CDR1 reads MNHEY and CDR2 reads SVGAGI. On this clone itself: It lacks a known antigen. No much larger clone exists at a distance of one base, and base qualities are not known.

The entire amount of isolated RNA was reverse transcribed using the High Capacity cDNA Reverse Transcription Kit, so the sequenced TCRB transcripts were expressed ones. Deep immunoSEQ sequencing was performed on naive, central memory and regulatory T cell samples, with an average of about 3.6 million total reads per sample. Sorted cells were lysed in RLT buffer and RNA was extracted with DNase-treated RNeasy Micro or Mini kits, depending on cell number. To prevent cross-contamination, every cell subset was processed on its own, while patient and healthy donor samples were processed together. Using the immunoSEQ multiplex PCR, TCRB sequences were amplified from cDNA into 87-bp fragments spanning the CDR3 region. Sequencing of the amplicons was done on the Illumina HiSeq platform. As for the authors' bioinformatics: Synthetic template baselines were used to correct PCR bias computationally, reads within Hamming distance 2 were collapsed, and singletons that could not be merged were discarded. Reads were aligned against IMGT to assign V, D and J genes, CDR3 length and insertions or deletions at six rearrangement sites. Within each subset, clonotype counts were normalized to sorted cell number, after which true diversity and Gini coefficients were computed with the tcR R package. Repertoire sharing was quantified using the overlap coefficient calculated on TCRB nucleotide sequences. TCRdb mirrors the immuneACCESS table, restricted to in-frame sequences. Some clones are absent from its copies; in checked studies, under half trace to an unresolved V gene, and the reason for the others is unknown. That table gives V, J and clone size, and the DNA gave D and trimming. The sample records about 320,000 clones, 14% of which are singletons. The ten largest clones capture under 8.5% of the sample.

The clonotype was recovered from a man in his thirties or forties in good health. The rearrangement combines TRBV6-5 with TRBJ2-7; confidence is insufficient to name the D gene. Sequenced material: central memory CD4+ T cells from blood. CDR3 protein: CASNPEVGEQYF. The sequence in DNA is TGTGCCAGCAACCCCGAGGTGGGCGAGCAGTACTTC.